These 32 T cell receptor beta chains were all obtained from the same sample, sequenced in a study of T cell responses to AZD1222 COVID-19 vaccine. Clones were read by immunoSEQ multiplex PCR, and TCRdb kept only the in-frame ones, dropping some. The sample shows over 90,000 clones, approximately 90% of them seen only once. Sequenced here: peripheral blood, sampled 28 days after the second AZD1222 dose. These receptors originate from an adult who received the AZD1222 COVID-19 vaccine.

This chain links TRBV6-5 with TRBJ2-7, with D unclear. Deletions cut 0 bases from V and 2 bases from J, with 11 bases between. The germline V gene has CDR1 MNHEY and CDR2 SVGAGI. CDR3 length: 15 amino acids. CDR3 DNA: TGTGCCAGCAGTTACTCTTTCCCGGAAACCTACGAGCAGTACTTC. This gives the protein CASSYSFPETYEQYF.

The V call is TRBV6-2 or TRBV6-3, the J call TRBJ1-2; the D gene is possibly TRBD1 (5 bases). The CDR3 has 14 amino acids. CDR1 and CDR2 (germline): MNHEY, SVGEGT. The V and J ends lost 2 bases and 6 bases respectively, with 13 bases between them. The CDR3 loop is CASSYPNGGNGYTF. The CDR3 DNA follows: TGTGCCAGCAGTTACCCCAACGGGGGGAATGGCTACACCTTC.

The V and J genes are TRBV7-2 and TRBJ2-3; 9 bases match TRBD1. J lost 1 base, V lost 6 bases, and 2 bases had no gene match. Per the germline V gene, CDR1 is SGHTA and CDR2 is FQGNSA. The CDR3 spans 14 residues. CDR3 sequence (DNA): TGTGCCAGCAGTCGGGACAGGGGCACAGATACGCAGTATTTT. This codes for CASSRDRGTDTQYF. The whole variable domain, filled in from reference TRBV7-2 and TRBJ2-3, reads GAGVSQSPSNKVTEKGKDVELRCDPISGHTALYWYRQSLGQGLEFLIYFQGNSAPDKSGLPSDRFSAERTGGSVSTLTIQRTQQEDSAVYLCASSRDRGTDTQYFGPGTRLTVL.

V usage is TRBV4-3 and J usage is TRBJ2-3; 10 bases line up with TRBD2. V lost 0 bases to trimming and J lost 4 bases; unmatched junction nucleotides: 16. CDR3 length: 20 residues. Looked up from germline, CDR1 is LGHNA and CDR2 is YSLEER. The CDR3 protein is CASSQDESSSGGRFPDTQYF. The CDR3 region has the DNA TGCGCCAGCAGCCAAGATGAAAGTTCTAGCGGGGGCCGGTTCCCAGATACGCAGTATTTT.

The chain employs TRBV12-5 and TRBJ1-5; 12 nucleotides line up with TRBD1. Germline V gene data show CDR1 as LGHNT and CDR2 as FRNRAP. The CDR3 has 17 amino acids. V was pared by 2 bases and J by 1 base, with 3 bases of the junction left unmatched. The CDR3 sequence is CASGLPGTGGSNQPQHF. The CDR3 bases are TGTGCTAGTGGTTTGCCAGGGACAGGGGGCAGCAATCAGCCCCAGCATTTT. The full variable domain, with the rest looked up from reference TRBV12-5 and TRBJ1-5, is DARVTQTPRHKVTEMGQEVTMRCQPILGHNTVFWYRQTMMQGLELLAYFRNRAPLDDSGMPKDRFSAEMPDATLATLKIQPSEPRDSAVYFCASGLPGTGGSNQPQHFGDGTRLSIL.

The J gene is TRBJ2-7, the V gene TRBV5-4, with 7 bases aligning to TRBD2. There are 13 residues in the CDR3. V lost 1 base and J lost 5; bases outside the gene matches: 3. CDR1 SGHNT and CDR2 YYREEE come from the germline V gene (reference sequence). CDR3 bases: TGTGCCAGCAGCTTGTGGGGGGGTCACGAGCAGTACTTC. Encoded protein: CASSLWGGHEQYF.

In its sample, this clone was seen once. The chain links TRBV6-5 to TRBJ1-1; 8 bases map to TRBD1. J was trimmed by 0 bases and V by 5 bases; bases with no gene match: 5. CDR3 size: 15 residues. Germline loops: CDR1 MNHEY, CDR2 SVGAGI. CDR3 loop: CASSNRGAMNTEAFF. The CDR3 DNA sequence: TGTGCCAGCAGTAACAGGGGGGCCATGAACACTGAAGCTTTCTTT.

The V call is TRBV2, the J call TRBJ1-1; no clear D gene. The germline CDR1 and CDR2 sequences are SNHLY and FYNNEI. Trimming stripped 7 bases from V and 1 base from J, with 10 bases between. This CDR3 is 13 amino acids long. The CDR3, as DNA: TGTGCCAGCAACCCGGACCCGAACACTGAAGCTTTCTTT. This codes for CASNPDPNTEAFF.

The genes are TRBV10-3 and TRBJ1-2, with 8 positions matching TRBD1. The CDR3 is made up of 11 amino acids. V lost 6 bases and J lost 9; bases outside the gene matches: 3. Germline V gene lookup returns CDR1 ENHRY and CDR2 SYGVKD. CDR3 in DNA: TGTGCCATCAGGGGACAGGACCGCTACACCTTC. This encodes CAIRGQDRYTF.

The chain links TRBV28 to TRBJ1-1; no firm D call. CDR1 and CDR2 (germline): MDHEN, SYDVKM. CDR3 length: 13 amino acids. The germline V and J ends were trimmed by 5 bases and 11 bases, with 18 bases remaining between them. The CDR3 nucleotides are TGTGCCAGCAGTCAACCCTACTGGGCGTGGGCTTTCTTT. Translating gives CASSQPYWAWAFF.

The chain carries TRBV6-2 or TRBV6-3 and TRBJ1-1; D perhaps matches TRBD1 (6 bases). Germline V CDR1 and CDR2: MNHEY, SVGEGT. V dropped 2 bases and J dropped 0 bases, with 19 bases sitting between them. The CDR3 has 18 amino acids. DNA of the CDR3: TGTGCCAGCAGTTACCCAAGGGGGGGCGGCATCATGAACACTGAAGCTTTCTTT. Translation gives CASSYPRGGGIMNTEAFF.

The rearrangement joins TRBV5-1 to TRBJ2-3, with D possibly matching TRBD1 (6 bases). Trimming took off 4 bases at V and 5 bases at J, with 14 bases between the two ends. CDR3 size: 14 residues. Germline assignment: CDR1 SGHRS and CDR2 YFSETQ. The CDR3 region has the DNA TGCGCCAGCAGCACAAACAGGGTTGAAGATACGCAGTATTTT. Amino acid sequence: CASSTNRVEDTQYF.

The V call is TRBV24-1, the J call TRBJ1-1; D is perhaps TRBD1 (6 bases). V dropped 7 bases and J dropped 1 base, with 6 bases sitting between them. Germline CDR1 KGHDR, CDR2 SFDVKD. CDR3 length: 12 amino acids. The CDR3 region is CATRQGNTEAFF. CDR3 bases: TGTGCCACCAGACAGGGGAACACTGAAGCTTTCTTT.

This chain uses TRBV6-5 with TRBJ1-2; 10 nucleotides align to TRBD1. J was trimmed by 0 bases and V by 6 bases; bases with no gene match: 4. Germline CDR1 and CDR2: MNHEY and SVGAGI. This CDR3 contains 15 residues. CDR3 protein: CASRDRGRPNYGYTF. The CDR3 bases are TGTGCCAGCAGGGACAGGGGGAGGCCTAACTATGGCTACACCTTC.

This clone was detected once. The chain recombines TRBV7-2 with TRBJ1-2, with unresolved D. Trimming removed 5 bases from V and 6 bases from J, with 16 bases in between. This CDR3 contains 14 residues. In germline, CDR1 is SGHTA, CDR2 FQGNSA. CDR3 bases: TGTGCCAGCAGCCCGGATAGTGGTAGGGATGGCTACACCTTC. Translation gives CASSPDSGRDGYTF.

The rearrangement joins TRBV5-5 to TRBJ1-3; D is perhaps TRBD1 (5 bases). V was shortened by 3 bases and J by 0 bases, with 10 bases between the two germline ends. CDR3 length equals 15 residues. Germline loops: CDR1 SGHKS, CDR2 YYEKEE (reference sequence). Here the CDR3 reads CASSWDGASGNTIYF. CDR3 bases: TGTGCCAGCAGCTGGGACGGAGCCTCTGGAAACACCATATATTTT. Full variable domain (remainder filled in from reference TRBV5-5 and TRBJ1-3): DAGVTQSPTHLIKTRGQQVTLRCSPISGHKSVSWYQQVLGQGPQFIFQYYEKEERGRGNFPDRFSARQFPNYSSELNVNALLLGDSALYLCASSWDGASGNTIYFGEGSWLTVV.

The chain uses TRBV6-5 and TRBJ1-2; 8 bases are a match to TRBD1. Germline CDR1 is MNHEY and CDR2 is SVGAGI. CDR3 size: 14 residues. Trimming took 7 bases from V and 4 from J; bases not matched to a gene: 8. For the CDR3, the DNA is TGTGCCAGCACCCCCAGGGGGCTTCCCTATGGCTACACCTTC. This encodes CASTPRGLPYGYTF.

The chain joins TRBV19 to TRBJ1-2; the match to TRBD1 covers 9 bases. The V segment lost 6 bases and the J segment 2 bases; nucleotides outside the gene matches: 7. Germline V gene lookup returns CDR1 LNHDA and CDR2 SQIVND (reference sequence). CDR3 size: 15 residues. CDR3 sequence (DNA): TGTGCCAGTAGCCTTGAAGGGACAGGGAACTATGGCTACACCTTC. It encodes CASSLEGTGNYGYTF.

The chain couples TRBV24-1 to TRBJ2-1; D ambiguous. CDR3 length: 11 residues. From germline, CDR1 is KGHDR and CDR2 SFDVKD. Trimming removed 3 bases at V and 7 bases at J, with 3 bases between. DNA of the CDR3: TGTGCCACCAGTGATATGAATGAGCAGTTCTTC. This gives the protein CATSDMNEQFF.

The rearrangement joins TRBV5-1 to TRBJ1-2; unclear D gene. Trimming took off 0 bases at V and 13 bases at J, with 16 bases between the two ends. The CDR3 has 13 residues. The germline V gene has CDR1 SGHRS and CDR2 YFSETQ. The CDR3 sequence is CASSLALDLGCTF. The CDR3 coding sequence is TGCGCCAGCAGCTTGGCCCTAGATTTGGGGTGCACCTTC.

The gene calls are TRBV9 and TRBJ1-5, with TRBD1 identical over 8 bases. J was trimmed by 7 bases and V by 3 bases; bases with no gene match: 3. Germline values: CDR1 SGDLS, CDR2 YYNGEE. The CDR3 is 13 residues long. The CDR3 loop reads CASSASGGQPQHF. In DNA, the CDR3 is TGTGCCAGCAGCGCATCAGGGGGCCAGCCCCAGCATTTT.

The CDR3 reads CASSLGLSSYNSPLHF. The CDR3 region has the DNA TGTGCCAGTAGTTTAGGACTCAGCTCCTATAATTCACCCCTCCACTTT. The chain recombines TRBV19 with TRBJ1-6; D gene uncertain. Germline CDR1 is LNHDA and CDR2 is SQIVND (reference sequence). V was trimmed by 5 bases and J by 0 bases, leaving 11 bases between them. The CDR3 has 16 residues.

This clone was found a few times. The chain links TRBV6-2 or TRBV6-3 to TRBJ2-5; D is ambiguous. The ends were cut back, 2 bases at V and 6 bases at J, with 7 bases in the middle. Germline V gene lookup returns CDR1 MNHEY and CDR2 SVGEGT. The CDR3 extends over 12 amino acids. The CDR3 sequence is CASSYPLKTQYF. CDR3 sequence (DNA): TGTGCCAGCAGTTACCCCCTTAAGACCCAGTACTTC.

This chain links TRBV5-1 with TRBJ1-2; maybe TRBD1 (5 bases). This CDR3 is 14 amino acids long. Germline V gene lookup returns CDR1 SGHRS and CDR2 YFSETQ. Trimming took 0 bases from V and 3 from J, leaving 9 bases between them. The CDR3 bases are TGCGCCAGCAGCTTGGCCGTACAGGACTATGGCTACACCTTC. Amino acids: CASSLAVQDYGYTF.

The chain joins TRBV11-1 to TRBJ1-1, with a tentative D call TRBD1 (5 bases). The CDR3 extends over 16 amino acids. Germline CDR1 reads SGHAT; CDR2 reads FQDESV (reference sequence). Between the trimmed V and J ends, which lost 1 base and 2 bases, there was a span of 14 bases. The CDR3 is CASSLVQGPSNTEAFF. In nucleotides, the CDR3 is TGTGCCAGCAGCTTAGTCCAGGGCCCATCCAACACTGAAGCTTTCTTT.

This chain connects TRBV7-2 to TRBJ2-1, with TRBD1 matching over 9 bases. The length of the CDR3 is 15 residues. The V segment lost 5 bases and the J segment 5 bases; nucleotides outside the gene matches: 7. Germline CDR1 and CDR2: SGHTA and FQGNSA. CDR3 sequence: CASSPGTGSHNEQFF. The CDR3 nucleotides are TGTGCCAGCAGCCCGGGGACAGGGAGTCACAATGAGCAGTTCTTC.

The chain employs TRBV6-2 or TRBV6-3 and TRBJ1-2, with no clear D. Germline CDR1 MNHEY, CDR2 SVGEGT. The CDR3 is 12 amino acids. Trimming stripped 2 bases from V and 8 bases from J, with 9 bases between. The CDR3 loop is CASSYRRSGYTF. CDR3 nucleotide sequence: TGTGCCAGCAGTTACAGGAGAAGCGGCTACACCTTC.

V usage is TRBV6-7 and J usage is TRBJ1-5; 7 bases agree with TRBD1. TRBV6-7 is placed among ORFs of uncertain function. The CDR3 extends over 21 amino acids. V trimming: 4 bases; J trimming: 0 bases; junction bases outside the gene matches: 21. The CDR3 sequence is CASSFSGRAGQLLSSNQPQHF. The CDR3 DNA reads TGTGCCAGCAGTTTCTCAGGGAGAGCGGGACAGCTACTTAGTAGCAATCAGCCCCAGCATTTT.

The chain is built from TRBV2 and TRBJ1-3; maybe TRBD1 (6 bases). This CDR3 has 14 residues. Germline CDR1 SNHLY, CDR2 FYNNEI. V dropped 9 bases and J dropped 1 base, with 13 bases sitting between them. CDR3 nucleotides: TGTGCCAGTTCGATAGGGGGGTCTGGAAACACCATATATTTT. This codes for CASSIGGSGNTIYF.

This chain uses TRBV2 with TRBJ1-1; the D is unclear. The V gene lost 6 bases and the J gene lost 4 bases, with 6 bases spanning the gap. Germline V CDR1 and CDR2: SNHLY, FYNNEI. This CDR3 is built from 11 residues. The CDR3 sequence is CASRGGTEAFF. CDR3 DNA sequence: TGTGCCAGCAGGGGTGGCACTGAAGCTTTCTTT.

The chain links TRBV29-1 to TRBJ1-2; TRBD1 aligns across 7 bases. The ends lost 4 bases at V and 6 bases at J; junction bases unmatched: 17. This CDR3 region has 16 residues. Germline assignment: CDR1 SQVTM and CDR2 ANQGSEA. CDR3 protein: CSVVGAGGRRGHGYTF. DNA for the CDR3: TGCAGCGTTGTGGGGGCAGGGGGACGGCGGGGCCATGGCTACACCTTC.

CDR3 loop: CASSEIGGPNYGYTF. Here the CDR3 DNA reads TGTGCCAGCAGTGAAATAGGGGGACCTAACTATGGCTACACCTTC. The rearrangement links TRBV6-1 to TRBJ1-2; D possibly corresponds to TRBD1 (6 bases). The CDR3 covers 15 residues. V dropped 2 bases and J dropped 0 bases, with 10 bases sitting between them. From germline, CDR1 is MNHNS and CDR2 SASEGT.